The rows below give T cell receptor beta chains drawn from one sample of a study of cytomegalovirus exposure and HLA in healthy donors. Libraries were prepared by immunoSEQ multiplex PCR; TCRdb keeps only in-frame clonotypes and omits some of them. The repertoire holds under 40,000 clones, with 90% to 95% as singletons. Sequenced: PBMCs. These receptors were collected from a young woman in good health and CMV-seronegative. CDR3s include the opening cysteine and the closing phenylalanine or tryptophan. Fields, in order: V gene, D gene, J gene, clone size, CDR3 protein, CDR3 DNA. The D gene is left open where the match is weak. Clone sizes are given selectively: once, few, many, or a class where the clone is expanded.

TRBV27,TRBD1,TRBJ1-1,once,CASSPRAGGRTEAFF,TGTGCCAGCAGCCCGAGGGCAGGGGGAAGGACTGAAGCTTTCTTT
TRBV6-5,.,TRBJ2-6,once,CASSYPISSGANVLTF,TGTGCCAGCAGTTACCCTATTAGCTCTGGGGCCAACGTCCTGACTTTC
TRBV6-4,.,TRBJ2-1,.,CASSPQGSYNEQFF,TGTGCCAGCAGTCCCCAGGGCTCCTACAATGAGCAGTTCTTC
TRBV5-6,TRBD2,TRBJ2-1,.,CASSLAGGAYNEQFF,TGTGCCAGCAGCTTAGCGGGAGGGGCCTACAATGAGCAGTTCTTC
TRBV7-9,TRBD2,TRBJ2-2,.,CASSFASGSNTGELFF,TGTGCCAGCAGCTTTGCCAGCGGGAGTAACACCGGGGAGCTGTTTTTT
TRBV7-2,.,TRBJ2-7,.,CASSLAGTAAEQYF,TGTGCCAGCAGCTTAGCCGGGACTGCGGCCGAGCAGTACTTC
TRBV2,TRBD2,TRBJ2-2,.,CASSEVGGLTNGELFF,TGTGCCAGCAGTGAAGTCGGGGGACTAACCAACGGGGAGCTGTTTTTT
TRBV16,TRBD1,TRBJ1-1,.,CASSPEDRGREAFF,TGTGCCAGCAGCCCAGAGGACAGGGGGCGTGAAGCTTTCTTT
TRBV6-4,.,TRBJ2-2,.,CASSAYEGGHTGELFF,TGTGCCAGCAGTGCCTACGAGGGAGGCCACACCGGGGAGCTGTTTTTT
TRBV9,.,TRBJ1-2,.,CASSSGPPRGAHYGYTF,TGTGCCAGCAGCTCCGGGCCCCCCAGGGGCGCCCACTATGGCTACACCTTC
TRBV30,.,TRBJ1-3,.,CAWSTKQFSGNTIYF,TGTGCCTGGAGTACAAAACAGTTCTCTGGAAACACCATATATTTT
TRBV4-3,.,TRBJ2-7,.,CASSQDGGREQYF,TGCGCCAGCAGCCAAGATGGAGGTCGGGAGCAGTACTTC
TRBV18,TRBD2,TRBJ2-7,.,CASSPPLAGTYEQYF,TGTGCCAGCTCACCTCCTCTAGCGGGAACATACGAGCAGTACTTC
TRBV5-4,TRBD1,TRBJ2-5,.,CASSTRQGAQETQYF,TGTGCCAGCAGCACCCGACAGGGGGCGCAGGAGACCCAGTACTTC
TRBV7-2,.,TRBJ1-1,.,CASSFHPDVAEAFF,TGTGCCAGCAGCTTTCACCCAGACGTAGCCGAAGCTTTCTTT
TRBV7-8,.,TRBJ1-1,.,CASSLERASPLSTEAFF,TGTGCCAGCAGCTTAGAGAGGGCCAGCCCTTTGAGCACTGAAGCTTTCTTT
TRBV7-9,.,TRBJ2-3,.,CASSPWSRGSTDTQYF,TGTGCCAGCAGCCCCTGGAGCAGGGGTAGCACAGATACGCAGTATTTT
TRBV29-1,TRBD2,TRBJ2-3,once,CSVERGRALTDTQYF,TGCAGCGTTGAACGTGGGAGGGCCCTCACAGATACGCAGTATTTT
TRBV27,TRBD2,TRBJ2-2,.,CASSRLAGETGELFF,TGTGCCAGCAGCCGACTAGCGGGAGAAACCGGGGAGCTGTTTTTT
TRBV6-1,.,TRBJ1-1,.,CASISGYTEAFF,TGTGCCAGCATATCGGGGTACACTGAAGCTTTCTTT
TRBV7-9,.,TRBJ2-3,.,CASSLTGASGDTQYF,TGTGCCAGCAGCTTAACCGGGGCCAGCGGGGATACGCAGTATTTT
TRBV28,.,TRBJ2-6,.,CASSSSSGANVLTF,TGTGCCAGCAGTTCGTCTTCTGGGGCCAACGTCCTGACTTTC
TRBV7-9,TRBD1,TRBJ2-1,.,CASSLATGGGIGEQFF,TGTGCCAGCAGCTTAGCGACAGGGGGCGGAATTGGGGAGCAGTTCTTC
TRBV6-5,TRBD1,TRBJ2-2,.,CASSGRGRTGELFF,TGTGCCAGCAGTGGCAGGGGGCGGACCGGGGAGCTGTTTTTT